This T cell receptor beta chain originates from a study of shared clonotypes between healthy human individuals. Notes on this clone: Its antigen is undetermined.

Execution of the assay was at deep level. Assay: immunoSEQ multiplex PCR; the TCRdb copy retains only in-frame clones and omits some. The table lists approximately 2,000,000 clones, just under 95% of them singletons. Germline-derived CDR1 and CDR2 are SGHTA and FQGTGA. CDR3 length: 15 amino acids. V was pared by 4 bases and J by 8 bases, with 20 bases between. Study-level findings and limits: An expected dependence of interdonor clonotype sharing on sequencing depth was noted.

The chain uses TRBV7-3 and TRBJ1-2, with D possibly matching TRBD1 (5 bases). The receptor's source is a man between 18 and 29 years old in good health. Some clones in this sample may be carry-over from other donors' samples. Sequencing was carried out using naive CD4+ T cells from PBMCs. Specified subset: CD45RA+ positively selected. The CDR3 protein is CASSSSFTGTRGYTF. The CDR3 nucleotides are TGTGCCAGCAGCTCTTCCTTTACGGGGACGCGGGGCTACACCTTC.